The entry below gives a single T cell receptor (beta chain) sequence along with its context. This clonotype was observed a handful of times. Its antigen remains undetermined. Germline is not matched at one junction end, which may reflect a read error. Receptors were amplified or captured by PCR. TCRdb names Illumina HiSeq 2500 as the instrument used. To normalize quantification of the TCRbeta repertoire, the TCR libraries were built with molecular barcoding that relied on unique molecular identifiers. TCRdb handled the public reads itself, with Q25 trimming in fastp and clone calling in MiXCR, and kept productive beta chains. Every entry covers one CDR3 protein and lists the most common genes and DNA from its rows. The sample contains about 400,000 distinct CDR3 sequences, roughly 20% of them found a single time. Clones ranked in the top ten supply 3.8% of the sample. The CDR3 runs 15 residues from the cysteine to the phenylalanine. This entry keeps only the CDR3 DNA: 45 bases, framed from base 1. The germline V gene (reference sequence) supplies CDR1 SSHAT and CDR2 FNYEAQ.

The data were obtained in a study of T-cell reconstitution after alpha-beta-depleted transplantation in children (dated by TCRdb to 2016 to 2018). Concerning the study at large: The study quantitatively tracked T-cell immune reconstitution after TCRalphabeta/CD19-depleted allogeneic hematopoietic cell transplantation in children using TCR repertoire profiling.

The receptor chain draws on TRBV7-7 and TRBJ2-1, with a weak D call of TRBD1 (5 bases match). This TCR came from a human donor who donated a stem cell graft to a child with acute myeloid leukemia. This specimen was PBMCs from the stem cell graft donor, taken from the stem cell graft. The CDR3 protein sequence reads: CASSPRRGDFNEQFF. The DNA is TGTGCTAGCAGCCCCCGTAGGGGCGATTTTAATGAGCAGTTCTTC.